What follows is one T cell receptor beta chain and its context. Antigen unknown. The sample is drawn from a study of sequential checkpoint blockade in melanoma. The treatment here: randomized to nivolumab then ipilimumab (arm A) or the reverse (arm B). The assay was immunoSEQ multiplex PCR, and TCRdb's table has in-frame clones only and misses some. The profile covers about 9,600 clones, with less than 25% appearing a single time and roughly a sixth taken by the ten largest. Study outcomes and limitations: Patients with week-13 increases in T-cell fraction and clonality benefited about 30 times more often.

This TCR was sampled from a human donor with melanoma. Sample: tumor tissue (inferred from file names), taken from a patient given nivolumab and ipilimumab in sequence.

The CDR3 region is CATSRGLPRGDTEAFF. CDR3 DNA sequence: TGTGCCACCAGCAGGGGACTACCCAGGGGTGACACTGAAGCTTTCTTT. The chain recombines TRBV15 with TRBJ1-1; D is perhaps TRBD1 (6 bases). Germline assignment: CDR1 LNHNV and CDR2 YYDKDF (reference sequence). The V end lost 3 bases, the J end lost 3 bases, and 17 bases lay between the germline ends. The CDR3 loop spans 16 amino acids.